This is a list of T cell receptor beta chains from one sample in a study of blood T cell repertoires in COVID-19. This table comes from immunoSEQ multiplex PCR, and its TCRdb copy is limited to in-frame clones, with some not included. This sample yields about 200,000 clones, of which 75% to 90% are seen a single time; around 2.2% belongs to the top ten. Sequencing used peripheral blood. These receptors all come from a man aged 25-45 years who had recovered from COVID-19. CDR3s include the opening cysteine and the closing phenylalanine or tryptophan. The order of the fields is D gene, V gene, J gene, clone size, CDR3 protein, CDR3 DNA. D genes are given only for firm matches. Clone size is not always given. Where it is, it says once, few, many or a class for expanded clones.

D gene: .
V gene: TRBV4-3
J gene: TRBJ2-7
clone size: .
CDR3 protein: CASSPLKRAYEQYF
CDR3 DNA: TGCGCCAGCAGCCCTCTTAAGCGGGCCTACGAGCAGTACTTC

D gene: .
V gene: TRBV21-1
J gene: TRBJ2-7
clone size: once
CDR3 protein: CASTPDSVHSYEQYF
CDR3 DNA: TGTGCCAGCACCCCTGACAGTGTTCACTCCTACGAGCAGTACTTC

D gene: TRBD1
V gene: TRBV11-2
J gene: TRBJ1-2
clone size: .
CDR3 protein: CASSLDRAGQDGYTF
CDR3 DNA: TGTGCCAGCAGCTTAGATCGGGCAGGACAGGATGGCTACACCTTC

D gene: TRBD2
V gene: TRBV24-1
J gene: TRBJ2-5
clone size: .
CDR3 protein: CATSEWTSGVETQYF
CDR3 DNA: TGTGCCACCAGTGAATGGACTAGCGGGGTGGAGACCCAGTACTTC

D gene: .
V gene: TRBV3-1/TRBV3-2
J gene: TRBJ2-7
clone size: .
CDR3 protein: CASSQLAPYEQYF
CDR3 DNA: TGTGCCAGCAGCCAACTAGCGCCCTACGAGCAGTACTTC

D gene: .
V gene: TRBV6-2/TRBV6-3
J gene: TRBJ1-5
clone size: once
CDR3 protein: CASSFIPRGVNDNQPQHF
CDR3 DNA: TGTGCCAGCAGTTTCATTCCCAGGGGCGTTAACGACAATCAGCCCCAGCATTTT

D gene: TRBD1
V gene: TRBV6-2/TRBV6-3
J gene: TRBJ1-1
clone size: .
CDR3 protein: CASSYGDRRNTEAFF
CDR3 DNA: TGTGCCAGCAGTTACGGGGACAGAAGAAACACTGAAGCTTTCTTT

D gene: .
V gene: TRBV7-8
J gene: TRBJ2-2
clone size: .
CDR3 protein: CASSPRTLSGGELFF
CDR3 DNA: TGTGCCAGCAGCCCGCGGACTCTCAGTGGCGGGGAGCTGTTTTTT

D gene: TRBD1
V gene: TRBV7-9
J gene: TRBJ2-7
clone size: .
CDR3 protein: CASSSGQFDYEQYF
CDR3 DNA: TGTGCCAGCAGCTCGGGACAGTTCGACTACGAGCAGTACTTC

D gene: TRBD1
V gene: TRBV19
J gene: TRBJ2-5
clone size: .
CDR3 protein: CASSTPGDRVSETQYF
CDR3 DNA: TGTGCCAGTAGTACCCCCGGGGACAGGGTCTCAGAGACCCAGTACTTC

D gene: TRBD2
V gene: TRBV27
J gene: TRBJ2-2
clone size: .
CDR3 protein: CASSLRWRGATNTGELFF
CDR3 DNA: TGTGCCAGCAGTTTAAGGTGGCGGGGGGCTACGAACACCGGGGAGCTGTTTTTT

D gene: .
V gene: TRBV7-6
J gene: TRBJ1-2
clone size: .
CDR3 protein: CASSPDRFYYGYTF
CDR3 DNA: TGTGCCAGCAGCCCAGACAGGTTTTACTATGGCTACACCTTC

D gene: TRBD1
V gene: TRBV19
J gene: TRBJ1-1
clone size: .
CDR3 protein: CASTLDRDTEAFF
CDR3 DNA: TGTGCCAGTACCCTAGACAGGGACACTGAAGCTTTCTTT

D gene: TRBD1
V gene: TRBV5-1
J gene: TRBJ2-5
clone size: .
CDR3 protein: CASSPRGQVLETQYF
CDR3 DNA: TGCGCCAGCAGCCCTAGAGGACAGGTACTGGAGACCCAGTACTTC

D gene: .
V gene: TRBV7-2
J gene: TRBJ1-6
clone size: .
CDR3 protein: CASSFLTTNSPLHF
CDR3 DNA: TGTGCCAGCAGCTTTTTGACAACGAATTCACCCCTCCACTTT

D gene: .
V gene: TRBV3-1/TRBV3-2
J gene: TRBJ2-5
clone size: .
CDR3 protein: CASSQSREQETQYF
CDR3 DNA: TGTGCCAGCAGCCAATCCCGGGAGCAAGAGACCCAGTACTTC